A single sample is the source of the 18 T cell receptor beta chains below, sequenced in a study of long-term antiretroviral therapy in people with HIV. Assay version v3.0 of immunoSEQ was used, and it was run at survey level. Libraries were prepared by immunoSEQ multiplex PCR; TCRdb keeps only in-frame clonotypes and omits some of them. Seen here are approximately 17,000 clones, roughly 71% observed once, and the top ten hold 15%. The specimen comprised unsorted PBMCs, sampled 2.5 years before starting antiretroviral therapy. The receptors shown here come from a woman between 50 and 59 years old with HIV.

The chain links TRBV11-2 to TRBJ2-7, with 9 bases matching TRBD1. The CDR3 loop spans 15 amino acids. Germline CDR1 is SGHAT and CDR2 is FQNNGV. Trimming cost V 5 bases and J 2 bases; bases outside gene matches: 7. The CDR3 protein is CASSTDRGPTYEQYV. DNA for the CDR3: TGTGCCAGCAGCACGGACAGGGGACCCACCTACGAGCAGTACGTC.

The chain carries TRBV25-1 and TRBJ1-2, with 11 bases aligning to TRBD1. Germline V gene sequence: CDR1 MGHDK, CDR2 SYGVNS. Trimming at V came to 5 bases and at J to 9 bases, leaving 5 bases not matched to a gene. This CDR3 has 13 residues. The CDR3 loop reads CASSLRTGGSYTF. The CDR3 DNA reads TGTGCCAGCAGTCTGCGGACAGGGGGCAGCTACACCTTC.

V and J are TRBV29-1 and TRBJ2-3; 9 bases line up with TRBD2. The V gene end was trimmed by 4 bases and the J gene end by 4 bases; junction bases not matched to a gene: 3. The CDR3 loop spans 13 amino acids. CDR1 is SQVTM, CDR2 ANQGSEA, per germline. In DNA, the CDR3 is TGCAGCGTTGGCGGGGGGGCTGCAGATACGCAGTATTTT. Its translation is CSVGGGAADTQYF.

This chain connects TRBV7-9 to TRBJ1-2; the D gene is possibly TRBD1 (6 bases). The CDR3 extends over 15 amino acids. The V gene's germline CDR1 is SEHNR and CDR2 FQNEAQ (reference sequence). Trimming pared 4 bases from V and 7 bases from J, leaving 19 bases between. As DNA, the CDR3 is TGTGCCAGCAGCTCCCCGTCCCGGACAGAAACTGGCTACACCTTC. Its translation is CASSSPSRTETGYTF.

The CDR3 here is CASSVAGMMGTGELFF. The CDR3 coding sequence is TGTGCCAGCAGCGTAGCAGGGATGATGGGAACCGGGGAGCTGTTTTTT. V is TRBV9 and J is TRBJ2-2, with D possibly being TRBD1 (5 bases). This CDR3 has 16 amino acids. Per germline, CDR1 SGDLS and CDR2 YYNGEE. Trimming removed 0 bases from V and 5 bases from J, with 14 bases in between.

The rearrangement joins TRBV2 to TRBJ2-5; no clear D gene. V lost 6 bases to trimming and J lost 3 bases, with 11 bases between them. Germline V CDR1 and CDR2: SNHLY, FYNNEI. The CDR3 totals 13 residues. Here the CDR3 DNA reads TGTGCCAGCAGCCCCGGACGAGAAGAGACCCAGTACTTC. Protein sequence: CASSPGREETQYF.

The V and J genes are TRBV7-6 and TRBJ2-7; TRBD1 matches at 7 bases. J gave up 4 bases and V 5 bases, and 5 bases lay outside the gene matches. Germline CDR1 reads SGHVS; CDR2 reads FNYEAQ. The CDR3 extends over 13 amino acids. CDR3 residues: CASSRQQGYEQYF. The CDR3 nucleotides read TGTGCCAGCAGCCGCCAACAGGGGTACGAGCAGTACTTC.

The CDR3 region has the DNA TGCGCCAGCAGCTTGGGAGGGCCCCCCTACGAGCAGTACTTC. It specifies CASSLGGPPYEQYF. The chain joins TRBV5-1 to TRBJ2-7; D might be TRBD2 (5 bases). The CDR3 runs to 14 residues. From germline, CDR1 is SGHRS and CDR2 YFSETQ. Trimming removed 0 bases from V and 2 bases from J, with 9 bases in between.

This chain links TRBV7-3 with TRBJ2-3; 14 nucleotides match TRBD2. Germline CDR1 is SGHTA and CDR2 is FQGTGA. CDR3 length equals 18 residues. V shed 6 bases and J 0 bases; nucleotides not matched to a gene: 8. CDR3 DNA: TGTGCCAGCAGACGCGGACTAGCGGGGGGTAATAGCACAGATACGCAGTATTTT. This translates into CASRRGLAGGNSTDTQYF.

The chain has TRBV29-1 and TRBJ2-3; D not certain. V shed 7 bases and J shed 0 bases, with 20 bases lying between them. The CDR3 runs to 16 residues. The V gene's germline CDR1 is SQVTM and CDR2 ANQGSEA. The CDR3 sequence: CSAAPHRATSTDTQYF. The CDR3 DNA reads as TGCAGCGCCGCACCCCACCGGGCTACTAGCACAGATACGCAGTATTTT.

This chain connects TRBV6-6 to TRBJ1-5; D gene unclear. Germline V gives CDR1 MNHNY, CDR2 SVGAGI (reference sequence). This CDR3 spans 12 amino acids. Trimming cost V 3 bases and J 7 bases, with 7 bases left between them. Here the CDR3 reads CASSYHLQPQHF. The CDR3 DNA reads TGTGCCAGCAGTTATCATTTGCAGCCCCAGCATTTT.

The chain employs TRBV7-9 and TRBJ1-1, with D unresolved. This CDR3 contains 12 residues. V lost 5 bases, J lost 6 bases, and 10 bases lay in between. The germline V gene has CDR1 SEHNR and CDR2 FQNEAQ (reference sequence). Written as DNA, the CDR3 is TGTGCCAGCAGCCCTCAGACGCCTGAAGCTTTCTTT. Translation: CASSPQTPEAFF.

The V and J genes are TRBV4-1 and TRBJ1-1; a possible D gene is TRBD1 (6 bases). The CDR3 length is 15 residues. Deletions cut 2 bases from V and 1 base from J, with 11 bases between. CDR1 and CDR2 (germline): MGHRA, YSYEKL. The DNA for the CDR3 is TGCGCCAGCAGCCAAACCACAGGGCCGAACACTGAAGCTTTCTTT. Translated, it gives CASSQTTGPNTEAFF.

J is TRBJ2-2 and V is TRBV2; 11 bases line up with TRBD2. CDR1 is SNHLY, CDR2 FYNNEI, per germline. After removal of 6 bases from V and 5 bases from J, the junction contained 5 bases not matched to a gene. This CDR3 spans 15 amino acids. CDR3 sequence (DNA): TGTGCCAGCAGAGATTCTAGCGGGGGGACCGGGGAGCTGTTTTTT. This codes for CASRDSSGGTGELFF.

The chain links TRBV29-1 to TRBJ1-1; D gene uncertain. This CDR3 has 13 residues. Germline V gene lookup returns CDR1 SQVTM and CDR2 ANQGSEA. The V gene lost 6 bases and the J gene lost 1 base, with 12 bases spanning the gap. The DNA for the CDR3 is TGCAGCGTCGCAGGACTGACGAACACTGAAGCTTTCTTT. It codes for CSVAGLTNTEAFF.

The chain uses TRBV10-3 and TRBJ2-2; 7 positions match TRBD2. The CDR3 covers 16 residues. CDR1 is ENHRY, CDR2 SYGVKD, per germline. J was trimmed by 0 bases and V by 3 bases; bases with no gene match: 4. The CDR3: CAISDRGDSNTGELFF. CDR3 sequence (DNA): TGTGCCATCAGTGACCGGGGGGATTCGAACACCGGGGAGCTGTTTTTT.

The chain recombines TRBV18 with TRBJ2-3; D may be TRBD1 (7 bases). Trimming took 5 bases from V and 11 from J, leaving 23 bases between them. The CDR3 spans 15 residues. CDR1 and CDR2 (germline): KGHSH, LQKENI. As DNA, the CDR3 is TGTGCCAGCTCAGGCCGGACAGGCGGGGAGGATCAGCAGTATTTT. Translation: CASSGRTGGEDQQYF.

As concerns this clone: This sample includes further DNA sequences coding for the same CDR3. V usage is TRBV1 and J usage is TRBJ2-7; the D call of TRBD1 is as the table states it, not checked on the DNA. TRBV1 is listed as a pseudogene. CDR3 size: 16 residues. DNA for the CDR3: TGCACCAGCAGCCATCCCCTCGGGACAGGTATTTACGAGCAGTACGTT. Its translation: CTSSHPLGTGIYEQYV.